Presented here are 27 T cell receptor beta chains from one specimen sequenced in a study of T cells after yellow fever vaccination. Via MiXCR, TCRdb re-called the 5' RACE reads, giving one row per CDR3 protein. Of nearly 300,000 distinct CDR3 sequences listed, 8.5% to 10% are singletons. The sample in question was CD4+ T cells sorted from PBMCs, obtained 5 days after the yellow fever booster vaccination. The origin of the receptors is a man between 18 and 35 years old who received the YFV17D yellow fever vaccine.

V gene TRBV7-9 combines with J gene TRBJ1-1, with 7 bases aligning to TRBD1. Germline trimming cut 5 bases from V and 8 bases from J; bases unmatched to any gene: 8. This CDR3 comprises 13 residues. Germline CDR1 is SEHNR and CDR2 is FQNEAQ (reference sequence). In DNA form, the CDR3 reads TGTGCCAGCAGCGAGCAGACAGGGACCGAAGCTTTCTTT. This codes for CASSEQTGTEAFF.

The gene calls are TRBV12-3 or TRBV12-4 and TRBJ2-3; 8 bases align to TRBD1. V dropped 7 bases and J dropped 6; count of bases not matched to a gene: 9. The CDR3 sequence is 14 residues long. CDR3 region: CASTEDRVGDTQYF. CDR3 nucleotide sequence: TGTGCCAGCACTGAGGACAGGGTCGGGGATACGCAGTATTTT.

The chain links TRBV12-3 or TRBV12-4 to TRBJ1-3; no firm D call. The ends were cut back, 6 bases at V and 10 bases at J, with 13 bases in the middle. The CDR3 length is 12 residues. The CDR3 nucleotides read TGTGCCAGCAGGGACGTGTGGAGGACCATATATTTT. It is translated as CASRDVWRTIYF.

This clonotype occurred a few times. The chain is built from TRBV6-5 and TRBJ1-4; unclear D gene. V was cut by 0 bases and J by 5 bases, with 7 bases left in between. The CDR3 is 14 amino acids. Germline V gene sequence: CDR1 MNHEY, CDR2 SVGAGI. CDR3 coding DNA: TGTGCCAGCAGTTACTCGAAGGCAAATGAAAAACTGTTTTTT. Encoded protein: CASSYSKANEKLFF.

This sequence joins TRBV6-5 and TRBJ1-5; TRBD1 might be the D (6 bases). This CDR3 has 13 amino acids. V gave up 4 bases and J gave up 7 bases, with 11 bases separating them. Germline values: CDR1 MNHEY, CDR2 SVGAGI. CDR3 amino acids: CASSLQGRQPQHF. The DNA for the CDR3 is TGTGCCAGCAGTTTGCAGGGGAGGCAGCCCCAGCATTTT.

The rearrangement links TRBV6-2 or TRBV6-3 to TRBJ2-5; D may be TRBD2 (5 bases). The CDR3 is 13 residues long. Per the germline V gene, CDR1 is MNHEY and CDR2 is SVGEGT. Trimming pared 5 bases from V and 5 bases from J, leaving 12 bases between. The CDR3 sequence is CASSGLWSETQYF. The CDR3 nucleotides are TGTGCCAGCAGTGGACTTTGGTCCGAGACCCAGTACTTC.

The rearrangement links TRBV7-6 to TRBJ1-4; maybe TRBD1 (5 bases). Germline V gene lookup returns CDR1 SGHVS and CDR2 FNYEAQ. The CDR3 is 16 residues long. V lost 3 bases to trimming and J lost 9 bases, with 20 bases between them. Here the CDR3 reads CASSFGASGIPKKLFF. In DNA, the CDR3 is TGTGCCAGCAGCTTCGGGGCTAGCGGGATCCCCAAAAAACTGTTTTTT.

This clonotype was detected a few times. V gene TRBV20-1 combines with J gene TRBJ2-7; 9 nucleotides align to TRBD1. The germline CDR1 and CDR2 sequences are DFQATT and SNEGSKA (reference sequence). J lost 3 bases, V lost 7 bases, and 10 bases had no gene match. CDR3 length equals 14 residues. CDR3 bases: TGCAGTGGACAATCCGACAGGGGGAGCTACGAGCAGTACGTC. Protein: CSGQSDRGSYEQYV.

This clonotype was observed a handful of times. This rearrangement joins TRBV20-1 to TRBJ1-2; D gene uncertain. With 7 bases removed from V and 2 bases from J, the gap between germline ends came to 14 bases. The CDR3 extends over 13 amino acids. CDR1 is DFQATT, CDR2 SNEGSKA, per germline (reference sequence). CDR3 sequence reads: CSGYLALNYGYTF. For the CDR3, the DNA is TGCAGTGGTTACTTGGCATTGAACTATGGCTACACCTTC.

The table lists this clonotype with a few counts. The rearrangement uses TRBV20-1 and TRBJ2-5; the match to TRBD2 covers 7 bases. Germline loops: CDR1 DFQATT, CDR2 SNEGSKA (reference sequence). V dropped 2 bases and J dropped 1; count of bases not matched to a gene: 4. This CDR3 region has 14 residues. CDR3 bases: TGCAGTGCTAGAACCCCTAGCGGCCAAGAGACCCAGTACTTC. This codes for CSARTPSGQETQYF.

This chain connects TRBV11-2 to TRBJ2-1; D is perhaps TRBD2 (5 bases). CDR1 is SGHAT, CDR2 FQNNGV, per germline. V lost 3 bases and J 5 bases, leaving 11 bases between the germline ends. The CDR3 is made up of 14 amino acids. CDR3 protein: CASSFETTNNEQFF. The DNA of the CDR3 is TGTGCCAGCAGCTTCGAGACTACCAACAATGAGCAGTTCTTC. Drawing the rest from reference TRBV11-2 and TRBJ2-1, the complete variable domain is EAGVAQSPRYKIIEKRQSVAFWCNPISGHATLYWYQQILGQGPKLLIQFQNNGVVDDSQLPKDRFSAERLKGVDSTLKIQPAKLEDSAVYLCASSFETTNNEQFFGPGTRLTVL.

The chain uses TRBV3-1 and TRBJ2-4; D uncertain. The ends were cut back, 6 bases at V and 2 bases at J, with 8 bases in the middle. The CDR3 runs 13 residues. Germline assignment: CDR1 LGHDT and CDR2 YNNKEL (reference sequence). CDR3 sequence reads: CASSRQTKNIQYF. The DNA for the CDR3 is TGTGCCAGCAGTCGACAAACCAAAAACATTCAGTACTTC.

This clonotype came up a few times. V usage is TRBV12-3 or TRBV12-4 and J usage is TRBJ2-3; 7 bases line up with TRBD2. V gave up 6 bases and J gave up 2 bases; unmatched junction bases: 8. CDR3 length: 15 residues. CDR3 sequence reads: CASRSSGETTDTQYF. CDR3 bases: TGTGCCAGCAGGTCCAGCGGGGAGACCACAGATACGCAGTATTTT.

This clonotype was observed many times. The chain uses TRBV10-3 and TRBJ2-5; tentatively, D is TRBD2 (5 bases). The V end lost 10 bases, the J end lost 2 bases, and 11 bases lay between the germline ends. In germline, CDR1 is ENHRY, CDR2 SYGVKD. This CDR3 is 12 amino acids long. The CDR3 region has the DNA TGTGCCACCGGGGTTATACAAGAGACCCAGTACTTC. Its protein product is CATGVIQETQYF.

This clonotype was counted only a few times. The V call is TRBV6-5, the J call TRBJ1-5; TRBD1 matches 8 bases. The CDR3 length is 15 residues. V dropped 5 bases and J dropped 4; count of bases not matched to a gene: 7. Germline-derived CDR1 and CDR2 are MNHEY and SVGAGI. DNA for the CDR3: TGTGCCAGCAGTCCCGGGACAGGTCGGAATCAGCCCCAGCATTTT. Protein sequence: CASSPGTGRNQPQHF.

This clonotype was detected ten times or more. The CDR3 spells CASSLNGNVAFF. The CDR3 nucleotides are TGTGCCAGCAGCTTGAATGGGAATGTGGCTTTCTTT. The rearrangement joins TRBV7-9 to TRBJ1-1; unclear D gene. The CDR3 has 12 amino acids. Germline V gives CDR1 SEHNR, CDR2 FQNEAQ (reference sequence). V was trimmed by 3 bases and J by 11 bases, leaving 13 bases between them.

The chain has TRBV5-1 and TRBJ2-7, with 10 bases fitting TRBD2. Germline V gene data show CDR1 as SGHRS and CDR2 as YFSETQ. Unmatched junction bases numbered 9, after V lost 4 bases and J lost 2 bases. The CDR3 is 16 amino acids. CDR3 residues: CASSGTLAGGPYEQYF. The DNA of the CDR3 is TGCGCCAGCAGCGGGACCTTAGCGGGGGGACCCTACGAGCAGTACTTC.

This clonotype was counted between two and nine times. The chain recombines TRBV14 with TRBJ2-7; 7 positions agree with TRBD1. The CDR3 is made up of 14 amino acids. From germline, CDR1 is SGHDN and CDR2 FVKESK. V shed 3 bases, J shed 2 bases, and the junction held 4 bases outside the gene matches. The CDR3 coding sequence is TGTGCCAGCAGCCAGATAGGACAGGCCTACGAGCAGTACGTC. Translating gives CASSQIGQAYEQYV.

This clonotype was observed a handful of times. V is TRBV7-9 and J is TRBJ2-2; D is unresolved. The CDR3 is made up of 10 amino acids. Germline CDR1 reads SEHNR; CDR2 reads FQNEAQ (reference sequence). Trimming removed 8 bases at V and 6 bases at J, with 4 bases between. Here the CDR3 DNA reads TGTGCCAGCTTGCCCGGGGAGCTGTTTTTT. It is translated as CASLPGELFF.

The CDR3 protein is CAPPVWGSRGRRGSTDTQYF. The CDR3 DNA is TGTGCGCCCCCTGTTTGGGGTAGTCGAGGGAGAAGGGGGAGCACAGATACGCAGTATTTT. The genes are TRBV6-1 and TRBJ2-3; D is possibly TRBD1 (6 bases). The CDR3 length is 20 residues. Germline V gene lookup returns CDR1 MNHNS and CDR2 SASEGT.

This rearrangement joins TRBV29-1 to TRBJ2-3; TRBD2 agrees at 8 bases. The V segment lost 4 bases and the J segment 2 bases; nucleotides outside the gene matches: 8. The CDR3 has 15 amino acids. CDR1 is SQVTM and CDR2 is ANQGSEA in the germline V gene. The CDR3 reads CSVVGTSGYTDTQYF. The CDR3 DNA is TGCAGCGTTGTTGGAACTAGCGGCTACACAGATACGCAGTATTTT.

This clonotype was counted a few times. V and J are TRBV12-3 or TRBV12-4 and TRBJ1-6; D is possibly TRBD1 (6 bases). V dropped 6 bases and J dropped 12 bases, with 21 bases sitting between them. This CDR3 has 15 residues. DNA for the CDR3: TGTGCCAGCAGGCCCCAGGGGCTTCGTATAGGACCCCTCCACTTT. This encodes CASRPQGLRIGPLHF.

Comment on this clonotype: The junction departs from the called germline gene at one end, perhaps through a read error. The chain has TRBV11-2 and TRBJ2-1; D might be TRBD2 (5 bases). The germline gives CDR1 SGHAT, CDR2 FQNNGV. The length of the CDR3 is 13 residues. CDR3 amino acids: CSSGLSGLGEQFF. Written as DNA, the CDR3 is TGTTCCAGCGGATTGTCTGGACTTGGGGAGCAGTTCTTC.

This clonotype was counted ten times or more. The V gene is TRBV11-2, the J gene TRBJ2-5; no firm D call. Germline V gene lookup returns CDR1 SGHAT and CDR2 FQNNGV. The V gene lost 5 bases and the J gene lost 8 bases, with 9 bases spanning the gap. The CDR3 spans 11 residues. In DNA form, the CDR3 reads TGTGCCAGCAGCCCTGGAGTAACCCAGTACTTC. Translation: CASSPGVTQYF. The complete variable domain, with remaining parts taken from reference TRBV11-2 and TRBJ2-5, reads EAGVAQSPRYKIIEKRQSVAFWCNPISGHATLYWYQQILGQGPKLLIQFQNNGVVDDSQLPKDRFSAERLKGVDSTLKIQPAKLEDSAVYLCASSPGVTQYFGPGTRLLVL.

This clonotype was recorded many times. The V call is TRBV5-1, the J call TRBJ2-1; a possible D gene is TRBD2 (6 bases). The ends were cut back, 3 bases at V and 8 bases at J, with 15 bases in the middle. This CDR3 is 14 amino acids long. Germline V lookup: CDR1 SGHRS, CDR2 YFSETQ. The CDR3 sequence is CASSYSRRGDEQFF. CDR3 DNA: TGCGCCAGCAGCTACTCGCGGCGGGGAGATGAGCAGTTCTTC. The variable domain in full, with the rest retrieved from reference TRBV5-1 and TRBJ2-1, is KAGVTQTPRYLIKTRGQQVTLSCSPISGHRSVSWYQQTPGQGLQFLFEYFSETQRNKGNFPGRFSGRQFSNSRSEMNVSTLELGDSALYLCASSYSRRGDEQFFGPGTRLTVL.

The J gene is TRBJ2-5, the V gene TRBV5-1; TRBD2 agrees at 7 bases. Germline V gene lookup returns CDR1 SGHRS and CDR2 YFSETQ. There are 14 residues in the CDR3. Losses at the gene ends were 1 base for V and 2 bases for J; bases not matched to a gene: 2. CDR3 DNA: TGCGCCAGCAGCTTGACTAGCGTGCAAGAGACCCAGTACTTC. Translating gives CASSLTSVQETQYF.

The genes are TRBV19 and TRBJ2-3; 8 bases map to TRBD1. The V gene's germline CDR1 is LNHDA and CDR2 SQIVND (reference sequence). Trimming removed 3 bases from V and 3 bases from J; junction bases left unmatched: 2. The CDR3 has 14 amino acids. The CDR3 spells CASSMNRGTDTQYF. DNA of the CDR3: TGTGCCAGTAGTATGAACAGGGGGACAGATACGCAGTATTTT.